A single sample gave rise to the 18 T cell receptor beta chains below, sequenced in a study of CD8 T cells in Susac syndrome (dated by TCRdb to about 2019). The library was built by means of the immunoSEQ multiplex PCR assay. RNA was extracted with the RNeasy kit and roughly 0.5 to 1 ug was reverse transcribed using random hexamers. TCRdb passed the public sequencing reads through fastp at Q25 and MiXCR, retaining productive beta sequences. Here each entry gathers all rows of one CDR3 protein and keeps the most common genes and DNA. For this sample there are some 220,000 distinct CDR3 sequences; about 96% appear just once. 0.085% to 0.095% of the sample comes from the top ten. Material for sequencing was CD4+ T cells from PBMCs. These receptors were taken from a human donor with multiple sclerosis.

The V and J genes are TRBV29-1 and TRBJ1-1, with a possible D match to TRBD1 (5 bases). With 3 bases removed from V and 2 bases from J, the gap between germline ends came to 10 bases. Germline assignment: CDR1 SQVTM and CDR2 ANQGSEA. CDR3 length equals 13 residues. The DNA for the CDR3 is TGCAGCGTTGACCCGGGACCTAACACTGAAGCTTTCTTT. This codes for CSVDPGPNTEAFF. The full variable domain, in which reference TRBV29-1 and TRBJ1-1 provide the parts outside the CDR3, is SAVISQKPSRDICQRGTSLTIQCQVDSQVTMMFWYRQQPGQSLTLIATANQGSEATYESGFVIDKFPISRPNLTFSTLTVSNMSPEDSSIYLCSVDPGPNTEAFFGQGTRLTVV.

The gene calls are TRBV28 and TRBJ2-7; either TRBD1 or TRBD2 may fit D (6 bases each). From germline, CDR1 is MDHEN and CDR2 SYDVKM. The CDR3 loop spans 15 amino acids. The V gene lost 3 bases and the J gene lost 5 bases, with 17 bases spanning the gap. CDR3 coding DNA: TGTGCCAGCAGTTTTTCTAGGGGGAGGAGGAACGAGCAGTACTTC. Its translation is CASSFSRGRRNEQYF.

The genes are TRBV5-1 and TRBJ2-1; 10 positions match TRBD2. The CDR3 spans 15 residues. V was pared by 2 bases and J by 6 bases, with 5 bases of the junction left unmatched. Germline loops: CDR1 SGHRS, CDR2 YFSETQ. The CDR3 sequence: CASSFKREGPNEQFF. CDR3 coding DNA: TGCGCCAGCAGCTTTAAGCGGGAGGGTCCCAATGAGCAGTTCTTC.

This sequence joins TRBV29-1 and TRBJ2-3; no clear D. Trimming shortened V by 4 bases and J by 2 bases, and 4 bases separated the two germline ends. This CDR3 spans 11 amino acids. Germline values: CDR1 SQVTM, CDR2 ANQGSEA. The CDR3 sequence: CSVGYTDTQYF. DNA for the CDR3: TGCAGCGTTGGCTACACAGATACGCAGTATTTT.

The rearrangement joins TRBV3-1 to TRBJ2-3; 7 bases match TRBD2. The CDR3 loop spans 13 amino acids. The germline V gene has CDR1 LGHDT and CDR2 YNNKEL (reference sequence). V trimming: 5 bases; J trimming: 6 bases; junction bases outside the gene matches: 5. This chain's CDR3 is CASSGGVRDTQYF. The CDR3 bases are TGTGCCAGCAGCGGGGGGGTGCGGGATACGCAGTATTTT.

The chain links TRBV20-1 to TRBJ2-5; D possibly corresponds to TRBD1 (5 bases). This CDR3 contains 11 residues. V was trimmed by 3 bases and J by 11 bases, leaving 13 bases between them. Germline V gene data show CDR1 as DFQATT and CDR2 as SNEGSKA (reference sequence). The CDR3 DNA reads as TGCAGTGCTAGGGGCGAGGACACACAGTACTTC. This encodes CSARGEDTQYF.

V and J are TRBV20-1 and TRBJ2-3, with D tentatively TRBD2 (6 bases). Trimming removed 6 bases at V and 6 bases at J, with 10 bases between. The CDR3 is 11 amino acids. Looked up from germline, CDR1 is DFQATT and CDR2 is SNEGSKA (reference sequence). DNA for the CDR3: TGCAGTGCGCTGGAGGGGGATACGCAGTATTTT. Its translation is CSALEGDTQYF.

This clonotype has just one count. The genes are TRBV12-3 or TRBV12-4 and TRBJ2-7; D is tentatively TRBD1 or TRBD2 (5 bases each). The CDR3 consists of 12 residues. Between the trimmed V and J ends, which lost 4 bases and 3 bases, there was a span of 7 bases. CDR3: CASSWGNYEQYF. In nucleotides, the CDR3 is TGTGCCAGCAGTTGGGGGAACTACGAGCAGTACTTC.

The rearrangement joins TRBV29-1 to TRBJ2-3; 8 bases line up with TRBD2. The CDR3 has 14 residues. Trimming removed 7 bases from V and 4 bases from J; junction bases left unmatched: 10. Germline V lookup: CDR1 SQVTM, CDR2 ANQGSEA. The CDR3, as DNA: TGCAGCGCCAAGCGGGAGTTCGGAGCAGATACGCAGTATTTT. It yields the protein CSAKREFGADTQYF.

The rearrangement links TRBV12-3 or TRBV12-4 to TRBJ1-1, with D hard to call. V lost 5 bases, J lost 1 base, and 11 bases lay in between. The CDR3 runs 14 residues. In nucleotides, the CDR3 is TGTGCCAGCAGTCGTAGAACTTCGAACACTGAAGCTTTCTTT. Translating gives CASSRRTSNTEAFF.

The V gene is TRBV3-1, the J gene TRBJ2-5; 10 bases are shared with TRBD2. J gave up 3 bases and V 0 bases, and 4 bases lay outside the gene matches. This CDR3 is built from 16 residues. Germline loops: CDR1 LGHDT, CDR2 YNNKEL (reference sequence). The CDR3 nucleotides read TGTGCCAGCAGCCAAGATATAGGACTAGCGGAAGAGACCCAGTACTTC. It codes for CASSQDIGLAEETQYF.

V is TRBV29-1 and J is TRBJ1-2; no reliable D call. The V gene lost 2 bases and the J gene lost 4 bases, with 5 bases spanning the gap. Germline CDR1 reads SQVTM; CDR2 reads ANQGSEA. The CDR3 contains 11 residues. In DNA form, the CDR3 reads TGCAGCGTTGAAAGTATCTATGGCTACACCTTC. Amino acids: CSVESIYGYTF.

The chain is built from TRBV10-3 and TRBJ2-6; no clear D gene. This CDR3 has 14 residues. Germline V gives CDR1 ENHRY, CDR2 SYGVKD. Trimming shortened V by 6 bases and J by 0 bases, and 6 bases separated the two germline ends. The CDR3 spells CAISARSGANVLTF. The CDR3, as DNA: TGTGCCATCAGCGCCCGCTCTGGGGCCAACGTCCTGACTTTC.

The V call is TRBV6-2 or TRBV6-3, the J call TRBJ1-5, with D tentatively TRBD1 (5 bases). With 0 bases removed from V and 16 bases from J, the gap between germline ends came to 19 bases. Germline V gives CDR1 MNHEY, CDR2 SVGEGT. This CDR3 comprises 14 residues. DNA for the CDR3: TGTGCCAGCAGTTACTCGAATCGGGGCCACCCTCGTCATTTT. Translating it yields CASSYSNRGHPRHF.

V and J are TRBV9 and TRBJ2-7, with D unclear. The CDR3 spans 11 residues. Trimming shortened V by 3 bases and J by 3 bases, and 4 bases separated the two germline ends. CDR1 and CDR2 (germline): SGDLS, YYNGEE. CDR3 in amino acids: CASSDIYEQYF. As DNA, the CDR3 is TGTGCCAGCAGCGACATCTACGAGCAGTACTTC.

The gene calls are TRBV20-1 and TRBJ1-1; D remains ambiguous. This CDR3 contains 12 residues. Deletions cut 3 bases from V and 5 bases from J, with 10 bases between. Germline V gene lookup returns CDR1 DFQATT and CDR2 SNEGSKA (reference sequence). CDR3 nucleotide sequence: TGCAGTGCTAGTCTCCGGTCGACTGAAGCTTTCTTT. It is translated as CSASLRSTEAFF.

In this sample, this clonotype turned up once. The chain couples TRBV28 to TRBJ2-7; D might be TRBD1 or TRBD2, each matching 5 bases. The germline CDR1 and CDR2 sequences are MDHEN and SYDVKM. Trimming removed 7 bases from V and 2 bases from J, with 12 bases in between. CDR3 length: 13 amino acids. Written as DNA, the CDR3 is TGTGCCAGCAAGAGGGGCCCCACCTACGAGCAGTACTTC. Amino acid sequence: CASKRGPTYEQYF.

V is TRBV24-1 and J is TRBJ2-1; 9 positions match TRBD1. The V and J ends lost 3 bases and 4 bases, in that order; junction bases with no gene match: 3. CDR3 length: 15 amino acids. Germline V gene lookup returns CDR1 KGHDR and CDR2 SFDVKD. CDR3 sequence (DNA): TGTGCCACCAGTGATCCAGGACAGGGGTACAATGAGCAGTTCTTC. It yields the protein CATSDPGQGYNEQFF.